What follows are 13 T cell receptor beta chains derived from one specimen sequenced in a study of OX40 agonist ivuxolimab in advanced cancers. Library preparation used the immunoSEQ multiplex PCR assay. Drawn from immuneACCESS, this table holds only the in-frame rearrangements with V and J called that TCRdb kept. Clones are partly lost; checked studies trace under half to an unresolved V gene and leave the rest unexplained. The sample contains fewer than 40,000 clones, over 60% of them found a single time. Of the sample, 7.5% to 10% falls within the top ten clones. Source: CD4+ or CD8+ T cells sorted from blood, taken in a trial of the OX40 agonist ivuxolimab. The receptors derive from an adult with an advanced solid tumor such as melanoma, head and neck, liver or kidney cancer.

V is TRBV28 and J is TRBJ2-7, with 11 bases lining up with TRBD2. This CDR3 has 16 amino acids. Trimming removed 7 bases from V and 1 base from J; junction bases left unmatched: 9. Looked up from germline, CDR1 is MDHEN and CDR2 is SYDVKM. As DNA, the CDR3 is TGTGCCAGCATCGCATTGGGGACTAGCGGATCCTACGAGCAGTACTTC. It translates to CASIALGTSGSYEQYF.

V usage is TRBV5-1 and J usage is TRBJ1-1; possible D gene TRBD1, 5 bases. V was trimmed by 0 bases and J by 11 bases, leaving 8 bases between them. Germline values: CDR1 SGHRS, CDR2 YFSETQ. This CDR3 spans 11 amino acids. In DNA form, the CDR3 reads TGCGCCAGCAGCTTGGGTGAGGGGGCTTTCTTT. It codes for CASSLGEGAFF.

The chain couples TRBV4-1 to TRBJ1-1; 7 bases fit TRBD1. The V segment lost 1 base and the J segment 0 bases; nucleotides outside the gene matches: 8. The germline gives CDR1 MGHRA, CDR2 YSYEKL. CDR3 length: 17 amino acids. CDR3 protein: CASSQVATGAVNTEAFF. The CDR3 DNA is TGCGCCAGCAGCCAAGTAGCCACAGGGGCGGTGAACACTGAAGCTTTCTTT.

V and J are TRBV6-1 and TRBJ1-6, with D unresolved. The CDR3 length is 13 residues. Deletions cut 10 bases from V and 6 bases from J, with 13 bases between. Germline loops: CDR1 MNHNS, CDR2 SASEGT. The CDR3 protein is CATQRPTNSPLHF. The DNA for the CDR3 is TGTGCCACTCAGAGACCGACTAATTCACCCCTCCACTTT.

V usage is TRBV18 and J usage is TRBJ2-5; TRBD1 or TRBD2 may be the D gene (5 bases each). Germline CDR1 is KGHSH and CDR2 is LQKENI. The CDR3 length is 14 residues. Trimming removed 0 bases at V and 11 bases at J, with 16 bases between. CDR3 residues: CASSPPETVGEQYF. The CDR3 DNA follows: TGTGCCAGCTCACCACCTGAGACCGTGGGGGAGCAGTACTTC.

The chain employs TRBV18 and TRBJ1-1; no reliable D call. The CDR3 has 15 residues. V dropped 2 bases and J dropped 1 base, with 11 bases sitting between them. Germline assignment: CDR1 KGHSH and CDR2 LQKENI. CDR3 nucleotides: TGTGCCAGCTCACCAGAATTGGTCCAGAACACTGAAGCTTTCTTT. Translated, it gives CASSPELVQNTEAFF.

By share, this clone ranks as medium-sized. V usage is TRBV5-4 and J usage is TRBJ2-7, with TRBD1 identical over 11 bases. After removal of 4 bases from V and 4 bases from J, the junction contained 4 bases not matched to a gene. CDR3 length: 14 amino acids. Germline CDR1 SGHNT, CDR2 YYREEE (reference sequence). The CDR3 loop reads CASSAGTGGYEQYF. In DNA form, the CDR3 reads TGTGCCAGCAGCGCCGGGACAGGGGGATACGAGCAGTACTTC.

This clone was found a few times. V is TRBV27 and J is TRBJ2-1; a weak D match, TRBD1 (6 bases). Germline V CDR1 and CDR2: MNHEY, SMNVEV (reference sequence). V was shortened by 4 bases and J by 9 bases, with 10 bases between the two germline ends. This CDR3 spans 12 amino acids. CDR3 sequence (DNA): TGTGCCAGCAGTTCAGGGGCGAGTGAGCAGTTCTTC. This encodes CASSSGASEQFF.

The V gene is TRBV18, the J gene TRBJ2-7; 11 positions match TRBD1. The CDR3 length is 14 residues. V lost 5 bases and J lost 7; bases outside the gene matches: 7. The germline gives CDR1 KGHSH, CDR2 LQKENI. The CDR3 spells CASSDGQGAGEQYF. CDR3 nucleotide sequence: TGTGCCAGCTCAGATGGACAGGGGGCTGGAGAGCAGTACTTC.

This chain uses TRBV5-1 with TRBJ1-6; D is possibly TRBD1 (6 bases). Germline V gene data show CDR1 as SGHRS and CDR2 as YFSETQ. The CDR3 has 17 amino acids. The V and J ends lost 1 base and 9 bases respectively, with 20 bases between them. The CDR3 region has the DNA TGCGCCAGCAGCTTGAACTCACAGGGTGCTGGAGTTTCACCCCTCCACTTT. This translates into CASSLNSQGAGVSPLHF.

In DNA form, the CDR3 reads TGTGCCAGCAGCTTAGGGACAGGGATGAACACTGAAGCTTTCTTT. Its protein product is CASSLGTGMNTEAFF. The J gene is TRBJ1-1, the V gene TRBV7-9, with 8 bases matching TRBD1. In germline, CDR1 is SEHNR, CDR2 FQNEAQ (reference sequence). V shed 1 base and J 0 bases; nucleotides not matched to a gene: 1. The CDR3 totals 15 residues.

This chain links TRBV5-1 with TRBJ2-1; 7 positions match TRBD2. There are 14 residues in the CDR3. V was clipped by 2 bases and J by 4 bases; unmatched bases: 3. Germline V gives CDR1 SGHRS, CDR2 YFSETQ. DNA of the CDR3: TGCGCCAGCAGCTTCCTTAGCGGGTACAATGAGCAGTTCTTC. Translated: CASSFLSGYNEQFF.

This chain connects TRBV7-9 to TRBJ1-4; 7 positions agree with TRBD1. The junction had 10 bases not matched to a gene; V was cut back by 4 bases and J by 8 bases. CDR1 and CDR2 from the germline V gene are SEHNR and FQNEAQ (reference sequence). The CDR3 sequence is 15 residues long. CDR3 residues: CASSSPRDSGEKLFF. The CDR3 nucleotides read TGTGCCAGCAGCTCCCCCCGGGACAGCGGGGAAAAACTGTTTTTT. Full variable domain (remainder filled in from reference TRBV7-9 and TRBJ1-4): DTGVSQNPRHKITKRGQNVTFRCDPISEHNRLYWYRQTLGQGPEFLTYFQNEAQLEKSRLLSDRFSAERPKGSFSTLEIQRTEQGDSAMYLCASSSPRDSGEKLFFGSGTQLSVL.